The rows below give T cell receptor beta chains drawn from one sample of a study of cytomegalovirus exposure and HLA in healthy donors. Assay used: immunoSEQ multiplex PCR; TCRdb lists only in-frame clones, some missing. Of about 110,000 clones in the sample, approximately 79% were seen once. Sequencing was performed on PBMCs. Receptors were obtained from a woman in her forties in good health and CMV-seronegative. Each CDR3 is given without its conserved first and last residue. The order of the fields is V gene, CDR3 protein.

>TRBV28
ASSTEFEAF
>TRBV7-9
ASSLALAGGNEQF
>TRBV6-5
ASSLVGRNEQY
>TRBV28
ASSLLSGQGYEQY
>TRBV4-2
ASSLGSAPEGAGELF
>TRBV9
ASSVRGDSGADTQY
>TRBV25-1
ASSEMGALNTEAF
>TRBV28
ASSWQNTEAF
>TRBV10-2
ASRNYATGGASIY
>TRBV27
ASSSGTSYEQY
>TRBV4-3
ASSQEVTSGDYNEQF
>TRBV7-2
ASSLGNPNQPQH
>TRBV9
ASRPPGQGKGNTIY
>TRBV7-6
ASSSTGSSGEQY
>TRBV10-2
ASRDSALSPLH
>TRBV28
ASSSGTPNYGYT
>TRBV27
ASSSGQGDRDTQY